This is a list of T cell receptor beta chains from one sample in a study of T cells in Graves' hyperthyroidism and ophthalmopathy. TCRdb analysed the multiplex PCR reads with MiXCR anew, one entry per CDR3 protein. The sample records hundreds of thousands of distinct CDR3 sequences, around 16% being singletons. Material: blood. The origin of the receptors is a woman aged 25 to 39 with Graves' hyperthyroidism. CDR3s include the opening cysteine and the closing phenylalanine or tryptophan. Fields, in order: D gene, clone size, V gene, J gene, CDR3 DNA, CDR3 protein. D genes are given only for firm matches. Clone size appears in some rows only: once, few, many, or a class for an expanded clone.

D: TRBD1
size: many
V: TRBV7-9
J: TRBJ1-1
DNA: TGTGCCAGCAGCCGGAACACAGGGGGAAGGAACACTGAAGCTTTCTTT
CDR3: CASSRNTGGRNTEAFF

D: TRBD2
size: many
V: TRBV9
J: TRBJ2-1
DNA: TGTGCCAGCAGCGCTCCCCCTAGCGGGAGGAGGGACAATGAGCAGTTCTTC
CDR3: CASSAPPSGRRDNEQFF

D: TRBD2
size: .
V: TRBV10-3
J: TRBJ2-7
DNA: TGTGCCATCAGTGGGGGTAGCGGGAACCCCTACGAGCAGTACTTC
CDR3: CAISGGSGNPYEQYF

D: .
size: many
V: TRBV27
J: TRBJ1-2
DNA: TGTGCCAGCAGAGCCGTTGGGGGCGGGATGGGTGGCTACACCTTC
CDR3: CASRAVGGGMGGYTF

D: TRBD1
size: many
V: TRBV6-5
J: TRBJ1-1
DNA: TGTGCCAGCAGTTACACCGTCGGACAGGGTGGCACTGAAGCTTTCTTT
CDR3: CASSYTVGQGGTEAFF

D: TRBD2
size: many
V: TRBV6-2/TRBV6-3
J: TRBJ2-7
DNA: TGTGCCAGCAGAGACCCCGGGACTAGCGGAAGATACGAGCAGTACTTC
CDR3: CASRDPGTSGRYEQYF

D: TRBD1
size: few
V: TRBV18
J: TRBJ2-5
DNA: TGTGCCAGCTCACCCGCTGGACAGGGGGAAGAGACCCAGTACTTC
CDR3: CASSPAGQGEETQYF

D: .
size: .
V: TRBV12-3/TRBV12-4
J: TRBJ1-5
DNA: TGTGCCAGTAGTACTAATAGGGCCGGATATCAGCCCCAGCATTTT
CDR3: CASSTNRAGYQPQHF

D: TRBD2
size: .
V: TRBV7-2
J: TRBJ2-1
DNA: TGTGCCAGCAGCCTAACTAGCGGGAAGGGCAGATTCTTC
CDR3: CASSLTSGKGRFF

D: TRBD1
size: few
V: TRBV5-1
J: TRBJ2-5
DNA: TGCGCCAGCAAGGGACAGTCCCAAGAGACCCAGTACTTC
CDR3: CASKGQSQETQYF

D: .
size: many
V: TRBV5-5
J: TRBJ1-4
DNA: TGTGCCAGCAGCTCCAGACAGGCAACTAATGAAAAACTGTTTTTT
CDR3: CASSSRQATNEKLFF

D: .
size: many
V: TRBV20-1
J: TRBJ2-7
DNA: TGCAGTGCTAAAAGACTCGACGAGCAGTACTTC
CDR3: CSAKRLDEQYF

D: .
size: few
V: TRBV9
J: TRBJ2-5
DNA: TGTGCCAGCAGTCCCACTCCACAAGAGACCCAGTACTTC
CDR3: CASSPTPQETQYF

D: TRBD2
size: .
V: TRBV13
J: TRBJ2-7
DNA: TGTGCCAGCAGCTTACTAGCGGGATCCTCCTACGAGCAGTACTTC
CDR3: CASSLLAGSSYEQYF

D: .
size: few
V: TRBV20-1
J: TRBJ2-5
DNA: TGCAGTGCTAGTTTCCGTCTCCAAGAGACCCAGTACTTC
CDR3: CSASFRLQETQYF

D: TRBD1
size: many
V: TRBV6-2/TRBV6-3
J: TRBJ2-1
DNA: TGTGCCAGCAGTATTGGGACAGCTTCCTACAATGAGCAGTTCTTC
CDR3: CASSIGTASYNEQFF

D: .
size: many
V: TRBV6-1
J: TRBJ1-2
DNA: TGTGCCAGCAGTGAGTACAGAAACTATGGCTACACCTTC
CDR3: CASSEYRNYGYTF

D: .
size: few
V: TRBV7-9
J: TRBJ1-1
DNA: TGTGCCAGCAATAGGGCGGGGGGACAAGCTGAAGCTTTCTTT
CDR3: CASNRAGGQAEAFF

D: .
size: .
V: TRBV10-3
J: TRBJ1-5
DNA: TGTGCCATCAGTGAGTCTCCCAGGAGTAGCAATCAGCCCCAGCATTTT
CDR3: CAISESPRSSNQPQHF

D: .
size: few
V: TRBV5-1
J: TRBJ2-7
DNA: TGCGCCAGCAGCCTGAGGGGGGGGAGCGGGTTCGAGCAGTACTTC
CDR3: CASSLRGGSGFEQYF

D: TRBD1
size: many
V: TRBV28
J: TRBJ2-7
DNA: TGTGCCAGCACGTATCAGACGGGACAGGTAATCTACGAGCAGTACTTC
CDR3: CASTYQTGQVIYEQYF

D: .
size: many
V: TRBV28
J: TRBJ2-7
DNA: TGTGCCAGCAGTTTATACCGGGCAAAGTACGAGCAGTACTTC
CDR3: CASSLYRAKYEQYF

D: TRBD2
size: many
V: TRBV28
J: TRBJ2-1
DNA: TGTGCCAGCAGTTTCTGGACTAGCGGGAGACCCCACAATGAGCAGTTCTTC
CDR3: CASSFWTSGRPHNEQFF

D: .
size: many
V: TRBV28
J: TRBJ1-1
DNA: TGTGCCAGCAGTTGGAGGGGTATGAACACTGAAGCTTTCTTT
CDR3: CASSWRGMNTEAFF

D: TRBD2
size: few
V: TRBV9
J: TRBJ2-7
DNA: TGTGCCAGCAGCGTTACTAGCGGCAATCCTAATCCCTACGAGCAGTACTTC
CDR3: CASSVTSGNPNPYEQYF

D: .
size: .
V: TRBV7-3
J: TRBJ1-1
DNA: TGTGCCAGCAGCCCCGTCCCTGGGAGTGAAGCTTTCTTT
CDR3: CASSPVPGSEAFF

D: .
size: .
V: TRBV7-9
J: TRBJ1-1
DNA: TGTGGCCTGTACCCAGCAGCCCAAGAGGTGGGCATGAACACTGAAGCTTTCTTT
CDR3: CGLYPAAQEVGMNTEAFF

D: TRBD2
size: few
V: TRBV20-1
J: TRBJ2-7
DNA: TGCAGTGCTAGCGGGACTAGCGTCACCGAGCAGTACTTC
CDR3: CSASGTSVTEQYF

D: .
size: many
V: TRBV2
J: TRBJ2-1
DNA: TGTGCCAGCAGGCGGAACTCCTACAATGAGCAGTTCTTC
CDR3: CASRRNSYNEQFF

D: TRBD2
size: few
V: TRBV27
J: TRBJ2-1
DNA: TGTGCCAGCAGTCCCGGGACTAGCGGCTATGAGCAGTTCTTC
CDR3: CASSPGTSGYEQFF

D: .
size: few
V: TRBV18
J: TRBJ1-1
DNA: TGTGCCAGCTCACCAGCCGGACAGAGAAACACTGAAGCTTTCTTT
CDR3: CASSPAGQRNTEAFF

D: TRBD1
size: many
V: TRBV28
J: TRBJ1-5
DNA: TGTGCCAGCAGTCGAACTTCCGGGACAGGGAGTATCCAGCCCCAGCATTTT
CDR3: CASSRTSGTGSIQPQHF

D: TRBD2
size: .
V: TRBV4-1
J: TRBJ2-1
DNA: TGCGCCAGCCGCCAAACGAGCGGGAATAAGAAGGGGCAGTTCTTC
CDR3: CASRQTSGNKKGQFF

D: .
size: few
V: TRBV27
J: TRBJ2-5
DNA: TGTGCCAGCAGTTTTTTTTCCGGGACGAAGCAAGAGACCCAGTACTTC
CDR3: CASSFFSGTKQETQYF

D: .
size: many
V: TRBV18
J: TRBJ1-1
DNA: TGTGCCAGCACCCCCTTAGGCCCCTACACTGAAGCTTTCTTT
CDR3: CASTPLGPYTEAFF

D: .
size: .
V: TRBV7-9
J: TRBJ2-2
DNA: TGTGCCAGCAGCTTGCAGGGAGGTCCCACCGGGGAGCTGTTTTTT
CDR3: CASSLQGGPTGELFF

D: TRBD2
size: few
V: TRBV5-1
J: TRBJ2-3
DNA: TGCGCCAGCAGAAAGGCGCTAGCGGGATTTCGCGCAGATACGCAGTATTTT
CDR3: CASRKALAGFRADTQYF

D: .
size: many
V: TRBV5-6
J: TRBJ1-1
DNA: TGTGCCAGCAGCCTGGGACTGCTTGAAGCTTTCTTT
CDR3: CASSLGLLEAFF

D: TRBD2
size: few
V: TRBV9
J: TRBJ2-7
DNA: TGTGCCAGCTCGGGAGGGCCTGCCGGGGAGTACGAGCAGTACTTC
CDR3: CASSGGPAGEYEQYF

D: .
size: many
V: TRBV28
J: TRBJ1-2
DNA: TGTGCCAGCAGTTTCTCTAACTATGGCTACACCTTC
CDR3: CASSFSNYGYTF

D: TRBD2
size: many
V: TRBV6-5
J: TRBJ2-5
DNA: TGTGCCAGCAGTTACTCGGGGGGGAGCGGAGAGACCCAGTACTTC
CDR3: CASSYSGGSGETQYF

D: TRBD2
size: .
V: TRBV5-1
J: TRBJ2-7
DNA: TGCGCCAGCAGCTTGGATGGGACTAGCGGGAGTCCCGTCTCCTACGAGCAGTACTTC
CDR3: CASSLDGTSGSPVSYEQYF

D: .
size: many
V: TRBV7-2
J: TRBJ2-2
DNA: TGTGCCAGCAGCTTAGTGGTGGTCAGCGGGGAGCTGTTTTTT
CDR3: CASSLVVVSGELFF

D: TRBD1
size: many
V: TRBV10-3
J: TRBJ2-7
DNA: TGTGCCATCAGGGACAGGGGCTACGAGCAGTACTTC
CDR3: CAIRDRGYEQYF

D: TRBD2
size: .
V: TRBV6-9
J: TRBJ2-3
DNA: TGTGCCAGCAGTTATACCCCGACTAGCGGGAGCGCAGATACGCAGTATTTT
CDR3: CASSYTPTSGSADTQYF

D: .
size: .
V: TRBV13
J: TRBJ2-7
DNA: TGTGCCAGCAGCTCGAGGGGGGACAGCTACGAGCAGTACTTC
CDR3: CASSSRGDSYEQYF